These 29 T cell receptor beta chains were sequenced from one sample in a study of beta chain features in type 1 diabetes. General study points: Type 1 diabetes patients had TCRB CDR3s that were shorter (moderately but significantly so) in all four CD4+ subsets.

These TCRs are of unknown antigen specificity. Expressed TCRB transcripts got sequenced, as all isolated RNA was reverse transcribed. Here immunoSEQ multiplex PCR was the method, and the copy in TCRdb shows in-frame clones only, minus some. Here the sample spans tens of thousands of clones, roughly 70% being singletons. The sample consisted of Tregs from blood. Receptors were obtained from a woman aged 18-35 years with type 1 diabetes.

In nucleotides, the CDR3 is TGCGCCAGCGTTATACCCCCGGGACAGGGGCCTGAAGCTTTCTTT. Translated, it gives CASVIPPGQGPEAFF. This chain links TRBV23-1 with TRBJ1-1; 10 positions match TRBD1. TRBV23-1 is given ORF status, its function remaining uncertain. With V trimmed by 8 bases and J by 6 bases, 12 bases remained unmatched. CDR3 length: 15 residues.

The V gene is TRBV10-3, the J gene TRBJ1-5; 8 bases match TRBD1. J lost 6 bases, V lost 5 bases, and 6 bases had no gene match. The CDR3 is made up of 14 amino acids. Germline V gives CDR1 ENHRY, CDR2 SYGVKD. The CDR3 sequence is CAISLGQAGQPQHF. Here the CDR3 DNA reads TGTGCCATCAGTTTGGGACAGGCGGGTCAGCCCCAGCATTTT.

This clone was recorded a few times. The V call is TRBV6-5, the J call TRBJ2-1; D is perhaps TRBD2 (5 bases). The V gene's germline CDR1 is MNHEY and CDR2 SVGAGI. This CDR3 is built from 12 residues. V was clipped by 7 bases and J by 9 bases, with 13 bases between them. CDR3: CASTSGESEQFF. The CDR3 nucleotides read TGTGCCAGCACTTCTGGGGAGAGTGAGCAGTTCTTC.

This clone was found once. V and J are TRBV7-8 and TRBJ2-1; tentative D call: TRBD1 (6 bases). The V end was cut by 5 bases, the J end by 2 bases, with 10 bases between. This CDR3 contains 14 residues. Germline V gives CDR1 SGHVS, CDR2 FQNEAQ. CDR3 DNA sequence: TGTGCCAGCAGCCCCCGGACAGCCTACAATGAGCAGTTCTTC. Encoded protein: CASSPRTAYNEQFF. Supplemented by reference TRBV7-8 and TRBJ2-1, the full variable domain reads GAGVSQSPRYKVAKRGQDVALRCDPISGHVSLFWYQQALGQGPEFLTYFQNEAQLDKSGLPSDRFFAERPEGSVSTLKIQRTQQEDSAVYLCASSPRTAYNEQFFGPGTRLTVL.

This chain joins TRBV6-6 and TRBJ2-7, with a possible D match to TRBD1 (5 bases). Trimming removed 2 bases from V and 2 bases from J, with 10 bases in between. The CDR3 has 14 amino acids. Germline CDR1 is MNHNY and CDR2 is SVGAGI (reference sequence). The CDR3 bases are TGTGCCAGCAGTTACGGGGCAGGCACCTACGAGCAGTACTTC. It is translated as CASSYGAGTYEQYF.

V gene TRBV30 combines with J gene TRBJ2-5, with 9 bases fitting TRBD2. V shed 8 bases and J 5 bases; nucleotides not matched to a gene: 9. CDR1 GTSNPN and CDR2 SVGIG come from the germline V gene (reference sequence). This CDR3 region has 13 residues. The CDR3: CARNSAGGETQYF. The CDR3 coding sequence is TGTGCCCGAAACTCGGCGGGGGGGGAGACCCAGTACTTC. Full variable domain (missing parts from reference TRBV30 and TRBJ2-5): SQTIHQWPATLVQPVGSPLSLECTVEGTSNPNLYWYRQAAGRGLQLLFYSVGIGQISSEVPQNLSASRPQDRQFILSSKKLLLSDSGFYLCARNSAGGETQYFGPGTRLLVL.

In this sample, this clone turned up a few times. The chain carries TRBV2 and TRBJ2-7, with a possible D match to TRBD2 (5 bases). Germline V gives CDR1 SNHLY, CDR2 FYNNEI. Trimming shortened V by 3 bases and J by 2 bases, and 8 bases separated the two germline ends. The CDR3 sequence is 13 residues long. This CDR3 reads CASSEQEAYEQYF. The CDR3 coding sequence is TGTGCCAGCAGTGAGCAGGAGGCCTACGAGCAGTACTTC.

J is TRBJ2-3 and V is TRBV7-9; the match to TRBD1 covers 7 bases. This CDR3 contains 15 residues. The trim removed 5 bases at V and 2 bases at J, leaving 7 bases unmatched. CDR1 and CDR2 from the germline V gene are SEHNR and FQNEAQ (reference sequence). CDR3 sequence: CASSRWDRNTDTQYF. For the CDR3, the DNA is TGTGCCAGCAGCCGATGGGACAGAAACACAGATACGCAGTATTTT. The whole variable domain, remainder taken from reference TRBV7-9 and TRBJ2-3, is DTGVSQNPRHKITKRGQNVTFRCDPISEHNRLYWYRQTLGQGPEFLTYFQNEAQLEKSRLLSDRFSAERPKGSFSTLEIQRTEQGDSAMYLCASSRWDRNTDTQYFGPGTRLTVL.

This clone was found a few times. V usage is TRBV10-1 and J usage is TRBJ1-2; no definite D call. The CDR3 is 10 residues long. Trimming took off 4 bases at V and 8 bases at J, with 5 bases between the two ends. CDR1 is WNHNN and CDR2 is SYGVQD in the germline V gene (reference sequence). The CDR3: CASSARGYTF. CDR3 bases: TGCGCCAGCAGTGCCCGGGGCTACACCTTC.

This clone was recorded only once. This chain joins TRBV2 and TRBJ1-5, with 9 bases that match TRBD1. The CDR3 has 14 amino acids. With V trimmed by 5 bases and J by 7 bases, 6 bases remained unmatched. CDR1 and CDR2 from the germline V gene are SNHLY and FYNNEI. Written as DNA, the CDR3 is TGTGCCAGCAGTAACAGGGGGCTCATCCAGCCCCAGCATTTT. This gives the protein CASSNRGLIQPQHF.

J is TRBJ2-7 and V is TRBV5-1, with 9 bases that match TRBD2. The V gene's germline CDR1 is SGHRS and CDR2 YFSETQ. CDR3 length: 15 amino acids. Trimming at V came to 3 bases and at J to 0 bases, leaving 4 bases not matched to a gene. The DNA of the CDR3 is TGCGCCAGCAGCTCCGGGACTAGCAGCTCCTACGAGCAGTACTTC. Translated, it gives CASSSGTSSSYEQYF.

J is TRBJ2-5 and V is TRBV28; TRBD2 matches at 7 bases. This CDR3 spans 15 amino acids. CDR1 is MDHEN and CDR2 is SYDVKM in the germline V gene. The ends lost 2 bases at V and 5 bases at J; junction bases unmatched: 8. In DNA, the CDR3 is TGTGCCAGCAGTTTAGTAGGGACTACCCGGGAGACCCAGTACTTC. This gives the protein CASSLVGTTRETQYF. Full variable domain (missing parts from reference TRBV28 and TRBJ2-5): DVKVTQSSRYLVKRTGEKVFLECVQDMDHENMFWYRQDPGLGLRLIYFSYDVKMKEKGDIPEGYSVSREKKERFSLILESASTNQTSMYLCASSLVGTTRETQYFGPGTRLLVL.

V usage is TRBV19 and J usage is TRBJ2-1; the match to TRBD2 covers 7 bases. The V gene end was trimmed by 8 bases and the J gene end by 5 bases; junction bases not matched to a gene: 15. The CDR3 is 16 residues long. In germline, CDR1 is LNHDA, CDR2 SQIVND (reference sequence). Here the CDR3 reads CASVRYGGEGNNEQFF. In nucleotides, the CDR3 is TGTGCCAGTGTGAGGTACGGCGGGGAGGGTAACAATGAGCAGTTCTTC.

The J gene is TRBJ2-5, the V gene TRBV4-2; TRBD2 agrees at 10 bases. Germline V lookup: CDR1 LGHNA, CDR2 YNFKEQ. There are 17 residues in the CDR3. J was trimmed by 5 bases and V by 3 bases; bases with no gene match: 12. The chain's CDR3 is CASSQGAGGPSAETQYF. In nucleotides, the CDR3 is TGTGCCAGCAGCCAGGGAGCGGGAGGGCCCTCGGCCGAGACCCAGTACTTC.

This clone was seen only a few times. The V and J genes are TRBV7-6 and TRBJ2-3; D may be TRBD1 (6 bases). V was shortened by 5 bases and J by 4 bases, with 16 bases between the two germline ends. The CDR3 consists of 15 residues. The germline gives CDR1 SGHVS, CDR2 FNYEAQ. CDR3 in amino acids: CASSPQIGGPDTQYF. Written as DNA, the CDR3 is TGTGCCAGCAGCCCTCAGATAGGGGGTCCAGATACGCAGTATTTT.

The chain uses TRBV5-1 and TRBJ1-2, with 11 bases that match TRBD1. The V gene end was trimmed by 4 bases and the J gene end by 4 bases; junction bases not matched to a gene: 6. CDR3 length: 15 amino acids. Germline values: CDR1 SGHRS, CDR2 YFSETQ. The CDR3 sequence: CASSDWTGGSYGYTF. In nucleotides, the CDR3 is TGCGCCAGCAGCGACTGGACAGGGGGCTCCTATGGCTACACCTTC.

The chain uses TRBV10-3 and TRBJ1-5; TRBD1 is a possible D gene (6 bases). Germline V lookup: CDR1 ENHRY, CDR2 SYGVKD. Trimming took off 6 bases at V and 3 bases at J, with 12 bases between the two ends. This CDR3 is 14 amino acids long. In nucleotides, the CDR3 is TGTGCCATCAGGGGGGACACCAACAATCAGCCCCAGCATTTT. It yields the protein CAIRGDTNNQPQHF.

This chain uses TRBV7-2 with TRBJ2-4; 10 nucleotides line up with TRBD1. Germline CDR1 SGHTA, CDR2 FQGNSA. This CDR3 is built from 15 residues. J was trimmed by 6 bases and V by 5 bases; bases with no gene match: 7. CDR3: CASSRQGARRNIQYF. CDR3 sequence (DNA): TGTGCCAGCAGCCGACAGGGGGCACGTCGAAACATTCAGTACTTC.

The rearrangement links TRBV6-6 to TRBJ1-1, with TRBD1 matching over 9 bases. Germline CDR1 MNHNY, CDR2 SVGAGI (reference sequence). This CDR3 is 14 amino acids long. J lost 7 bases, V lost 2 bases, and 5 bases had no gene match. The CDR3 is CASSYREDRGEAFF. In DNA form, the CDR3 reads TGTGCCAGCAGTTACCGGGAGGACAGGGGTGAAGCTTTCTTT.

This clone was detected once. The J gene is TRBJ2-2, the V gene TRBV18; TRBD2 is a possible D gene (6 bases). Deletions cut 2 bases from V and 6 bases from J, with 7 bases between. From germline, CDR1 is KGHSH and CDR2 LQKENI. The CDR3 is 13 amino acids. The CDR3 spells CASSPAGPGELFF. The CDR3 DNA follows: TGTGCCAGCTCACCAGCGGGGCCCGGGGAGCTGTTTTTT. The full variable domain, rest sourced from reference TRBV18 and TRBJ2-2, is NAGVMQNPRHLVRRRGQEARLRCSPMKGHSHVYWYRQLPEEGLKFMVYLQKENIIDESGMPKERFSAEFPKEGPSILRIQQVVRGDSAAYFCASSPAGPGELFFGEGSRLTVL.

This clone occurred a few times. V is TRBV7-6 and J is TRBJ1-6; D unresolved. V lost 5 bases to trimming and J lost 11 bases, with 16 bases between them. The CDR3 contains 14 residues. Per germline, CDR1 SGHVS and CDR2 FNYEAQ. Here the CDR3 reads CASSPFSESTPLHF. CDR3 DNA sequence: TGTGCCAGCAGCCCCTTTTCGGAGAGCACACCCCTCCACTTT.

The chain combines TRBV15 with TRBJ2-1; the match to TRBD1 covers 9 bases. CDR3 length equals 16 residues. The junction had 6 bases not matched to a gene; V was cut back by 2 bases and J by 4 bases. Germline V CDR1 and CDR2: LNHNV, YYDKDF (reference sequence). The CDR3 reads CATSRSPGQGYNEQFF. CDR3 coding DNA: TGTGCCACCAGCAGATCGCCGGGACAGGGTTACAATGAGCAGTTCTTC.

This rearrangement joins TRBV30 to TRBJ2-3; TRBD2 is a possible D gene (7 bases). The CDR3 length is 15 residues. CDR1 is GTSNPN, CDR2 SVGIG, per germline (reference sequence). Deletions cut 1 base from V and 5 bases from J, with 16 bases between. CDR3 sequence reads: CAWSARGGAGDTQYF. The CDR3 DNA follows: TGTGCCTGGAGTGCAAGGGGGGGGGCTGGAGATACGCAGTATTTT.

CDR3 coding DNA: TGTGCCATCCGGGACTGGCTCACAGATACGCAGTATTTT. It yields the protein CAIRDWLTDTQYF. The rearrangement links TRBV2 to TRBJ2-3; weak D call: TRBD2 (6 bases). Germline V gene data show CDR1 as SNHLY and CDR2 as FYNNEI. This CDR3 is built from 13 residues. The V end lost 10 bases, the J end lost 2 bases, and 13 bases lay between the germline ends.

This chain joins TRBV10-3 and TRBJ2-3; D uncertain. The length of the CDR3 is 15 residues. Trimming took 2 bases from V and 2 from J, leaving 11 bases between them. Germline V gives CDR1 ENHRY, CDR2 SYGVKD. CDR3 sequence (DNA): TGTGCCATCAGTGAGAGCAACCCTACCACAGATACGCAGTATTTT. This encodes CAISESNPTTDTQYF.

The gene calls are TRBV7-2 and TRBJ2-5; D is unclear. V was pared by 5 bases and J by 5 bases, with 6 bases between. The CDR3 extends over 11 amino acids. Germline V lookup: CDR1 SGHTA, CDR2 FQGNSA. The CDR3: CASSQRETQYF. Here the CDR3 DNA reads TGTGCCAGCAGCCAGAGGGAGACCCAGTACTTC.

In its sample, this clone was seen a few times. This chain uses TRBV29-1 with TRBJ2-3, with 8 nucleotides matching TRBD2. CDR1 is SQVTM, CDR2 ANQGSEA, per germline. CDR3 size: 16 residues. With V trimmed by 4 bases and J by 5 bases, 14 bases remained unmatched. The CDR3 coding sequence is TGCAGCGTTGCTTTTTTCCTAGCGGGCCGTCTAGATACGCAGTATTTT. Protein: CSVAFFLAGRLDTQYF.

The chain employs TRBV29-1 and TRBJ2-5; 8 nucleotides align to TRBD1. The CDR3 is 13 amino acids. Germline V gene data show CDR1 as SQVTM and CDR2 as ANQGSEA. V shed 5 bases and J 1 base; nucleotides not matched to a gene: 3. CDR3 sequence (DNA): TGCAGCGTTCTGGACAGGGTCCAAGAGACCCAGTACTTC. Its translation: CSVLDRVQETQYF.

Only one count was recorded for this clone. The chain joins TRBV18 to TRBJ2-3; 11 nucleotides agree with TRBD2. Germline CDR1 reads KGHSH; CDR2 reads LQKENI. V lost 4 bases and J lost 3; bases outside the gene matches: 21. The CDR3 has 21 amino acids. The DNA of the CDR3 is TGTGCCAGCTCACGAACCGGGACTAGCGGAAGGACAAGCCGGTTGACAGATACGCAGTATTTT. This codes for CASSRTGTSGRTSRLTDTQYF.